This passage covers 20 T cell receptor beta chains from one sample sequenced in a study of early T cells in non-severe SARS-CoV-2 infection. One entry per CDR3 protein, called by TCRdb with MiXCR from the 5' RACE reads. The sample includes approximately 69,000 distinct CDR3 sequences, about an eighth of them seen just once. The sample here was whole blood, taken at baseline. These receptors were obtained from an adult who was a healthcare worker with PCR-confirmed SARS-CoV-2 infection or an uninfected control (not recorded which).

This clonotype came up many times. The chain recombines TRBV12-3 or TRBV12-4 with TRBJ1-1; 11 nucleotides align to TRBD1. The J segment lost 4 bases and the V segment lost 5 bases, leaving 9 bases of the junction unmatched. This CDR3 has 16 residues. DNA of the CDR3: TGTGCCAGCAGTCCTGGACAGGGGGCGCCGGGCACTGAAGCTTTCTTT. Encoded protein: CASSPGQGAPGTEAFF.

This clonotype was recorded at least ten times. The CDR3 nucleotides read TGTGCCAGCAGTTTGAACACTGAAGCTTTCTTT. Translation gives CASSLNTEAFF. The J gene is TRBJ1-1, the V gene TRBV2, with D hard to call. Germline V gene lookup returns CDR1 SNHLY and CDR2 FYNNEI. V dropped 5 bases and J dropped 0 bases, with 1 base sitting between them. The CDR3 runs to 11 residues. Together with reference TRBV2 and TRBJ1-1, the CDR3 gives the full variable domain: EPEVTQTPSHQVTQMGQEVILRCVPISNHLYFYWYRQILGQKVEFLVSFYNNEISEKSEIFDDQFSVERPDGSNFTLKIRSTKLEDSAMYFCASSLNTEAFFGQGTRLTVV.

This clonotype was counted only a few times. The rearrangement uses TRBV7-9 and TRBJ2-3; D perhaps matches TRBD2 (5 bases). V dropped 3 bases and J dropped 4 bases, with 14 bases sitting between them. The CDR3 is made up of 15 amino acids. Looked up from germline, CDR1 is SEHNR and CDR2 is FQNEAQ (reference sequence). The CDR3 protein is CASSFRTGMADTQYF. The CDR3 nucleotides are TGTGCCAGCAGCTTTCGCACGGGAATGGCAGATACGCAGTATTTT.

This clonotype was counted between two and nine times. The chain carries TRBV5-5 and TRBJ1-1; possibly TRBD1 for D (5 bases). The CDR3 has 14 residues. Trimming shortened V by 3 bases and J by 1 base, and 10 bases separated the two germline ends. The germline gives CDR1 SGHKS, CDR2 YYEKEE (reference sequence). The CDR3 reads CASSSWTTNTEAFF. The CDR3 DNA follows: TGTGCCAGCAGCTCATGGACAACGAACACTGAAGCTTTCTTT. Together with reference TRBV5-5 and TRBJ1-1, the CDR3 gives the full variable domain: DAGVTQSPTHLIKTRGQQVTLRCSPISGHKSVSWYQQVLGQGPQFIFQYYEKEERGRGNFPDRFSARQFPNYSSELNVNALLLGDSALYLCASSSWTTNTEAFFGQGTRLTVV.

The CDR3 sequence is CASSFDGYEQYF. The CDR3 DNA reads as TGTGCCAGCAGCTTTGACGGGTACGAGCAGTACTTC. The chain couples TRBV5-5 to TRBJ2-7, with no clear D. This CDR3 is built from 12 residues. Germline CDR1 SGHKS, CDR2 YYEKEE (reference sequence). Trimming stripped 2 bases from V and 4 bases from J, with 7 bases between. Filled out from reference TRBV5-5 and TRBJ2-7, the complete variable domain reads DAGVTQSPTHLIKTRGQQVTLRCSPISGHKSVSWYQQVLGQGPQFIFQYYEKEERGRGNFPDRFSARQFPNYSSELNVNALLLGDSALYLCASSFDGYEQYFGPGTRLTVT.

In this sample, this clonotype turned up many times. J is TRBJ2-7 and V is TRBV5-1; D is uncertain. V lost 0 bases and J 2 bases, leaving 0 bases between the germline ends. This CDR3 contains 11 residues. Germline V lookup: CDR1 SGHRS, CDR2 YFSETQ. The CDR3 sequence: CASSLAYEQYF. CDR3 DNA: TGCGCCAGCAGCTTGGCCTACGAGCAGTACTTC.

The J gene is TRBJ2-3, the V gene TRBV7-7, with D possibly matching TRBD2 (5 bases). V dropped 5 bases and J dropped 6 bases, with 18 bases sitting between them. This CDR3 has 15 amino acids. Germline CDR1 and CDR2: SSHAT and FNYEAQ (reference sequence). CDR3 DNA: TGTGCCAGCAGCCCCTTGGGCGGGCTCGGGGATACGCAGTATTTT. Protein sequence: CASSPLGGLGDTQYF.

This clonotype was seen repeatedly, ten times or more. The genes are TRBV6-2 or TRBV6-3 and TRBJ1-5; possibly TRBD1 for D (6 bases). V was clipped by 0 bases and J by 6 bases, with 15 bases between them. This CDR3 contains 16 residues. Germline CDR1 MNHEY, CDR2 SVGEGT. The CDR3 region has the DNA TGTGCCAGCAGTTACTCGGGGGGGCTGGTGATTCAGCCCCAGCATTTT. Its protein product is CASSYSGGLVIQPQHF.

This clonotype has at least ten counts. This sequence joins TRBV5-6 and TRBJ1-5; the D gene is possibly TRBD1 (5 bases). This CDR3 region has 16 residues. V shed 0 bases and J shed 0 bases, with 10 bases lying between them. The germline V gene has CDR1 SGHDT and CDR2 YYEEEE. CDR3: CASSLAGGGSNQPQHF. The CDR3 DNA follows: TGTGCCAGCAGCTTGGCTGGTGGGGGTAGCAATCAGCCCCAGCATTTT.

Many counts were recorded for this clonotype. The gene calls are TRBV6-6 and TRBJ1-5, with a weak D call TRBD1 (6 bases). V was cut by 7 bases and J by 2 bases, with 15 bases left in between. The CDR3 loop spans 15 amino acids. The germline CDR1 and CDR2 sequences are MNHNY and SVGAGI (reference sequence). CDR3 amino acids: CASIARQAGNQPQHF. The CDR3 DNA reads as TGTGCCAGCATCGCGAGACAGGCCGGCAATCAGCCCCAGCATTTT.

This clonotype turned up a few times. This chain connects TRBV5-4 to TRBJ2-5; 9 positions agree with TRBD1. Germline CDR1 SGHNT, CDR2 YYREEE (reference sequence). The CDR3 consists of 13 residues. V was pared by 5 bases and J by 3 bases, with 2 bases of the junction left unmatched. CDR3 region: CASSRTGEETQYF. The CDR3 nucleotides read TGTGCCAGCAGTCGGACAGGGGAAGAGACCCAGTACTTC.

This clonotype was counted a few times. The chain recombines TRBV12-2 with TRBJ2-1; TRBD1 reflects the table's D call only, with no check against the DNA. TRBV12-2 represents a pseudogene. This CDR3 region has 15 residues. The CDR3: CASRSIQDLTKEQFF. The CDR3 DNA reads as TGTGCAAGTCGCTCCATACAGGACCTCACAAAAGAGCAGTTCTTC.

This clonotype was detected only a few times. The rearrangement joins TRBV7-9 to TRBJ2-1; TRBD1 might be the D (6 bases). CDR3 length equals 14 residues. Germline CDR1 reads SEHNR; CDR2 reads FQNEAQ (reference sequence). Trimming took 5 bases from V and 4 from J, leaving 12 bases between them. DNA for the CDR3: TGTGCCAGCAGCCCACGGACAGTTTACAATGAGCAGTTCTTC. Translating gives CASSPRTVYNEQFF.

The chain recombines TRBV5-1 with TRBJ2-2, with D perhaps matching TRBD1 (6 bases). Germline CDR1 reads SGHRS; CDR2 reads YFSETQ. The CDR3 sequence is 16 residues long. The ends were cut back, 0 bases at V and 7 bases at J, with 16 bases in the middle. The CDR3 coding sequence is TGCGCCAGCAGCTTGGTGGGGGCGCAACTCGTCGGGGAGCTGTTTTTT. It codes for CASSLVGAQLVGELFF.

In this sample, this clonotype turned up a few times. This chain joins TRBV2 and TRBJ2-1; 10 bases map to TRBD2. CDR3 size: 15 residues. The V segment lost 4 bases and the J segment 9 bases; nucleotides outside the gene matches: 9. Germline values: CDR1 SNHLY, CDR2 FYNNEI. CDR3: CASSAGLAGVGEQFF. The CDR3 bases are TGTGCCAGCAGTGCAGGCCTAGCGGGAGTCGGTGAGCAGTTCTTC.

This clonotype was found a few times. The chain recombines TRBV13 with TRBJ2-3; D uncertain. Trimming took off 4 bases at V and 3 bases at J, with 5 bases between the two ends. The CDR3 is made up of 12 amino acids. Germline V lookup: CDR1 PRHDT, CDR2 FYEKMQ (reference sequence). The CDR3 loop reads CASSSGTDTQYF. In nucleotides, the CDR3 is TGTGCCAGCAGCTCAGGTACAGATACGCAGTATTTT.

This clonotype was observed many times. The chain recombines TRBV18 with TRBJ1-1; D remains ambiguous. V was trimmed by 5 bases and J by 1 base, leaving 8 bases between them. Germline V gives CDR1 KGHSH, CDR2 LQKENI. This CDR3 has 13 amino acids. This CDR3 is CASSNTGNTEAFF. The CDR3 bases are TGTGCCAGCTCAAACACCGGGAACACTGAAGCTTTCTTT.

This clonotype has just a few counts. The V and J genes are TRBV12-3 or TRBV12-4 and TRBJ2-7; 7 positions agree with TRBD1. The CDR3 length is 13 residues. Trimming took 5 bases from V and 5 from J; bases not matched to a gene: 6. The CDR3 nucleotides are TGTGCCAGCAGTACCGACAGGGCAGACGAGCAGTACTTC. Translation gives CASSTDRADEQYF.

This clonotype was detected a few times. This rearrangement joins TRBV5-1 to TRBJ1-4; maybe TRBD1 (6 bases). The V end was cut by 0 bases, the J end by 8 bases, with 26 bases between. This CDR3 is 19 amino acids long. The germline gives CDR1 SGHRS, CDR2 YFSETQ. The CDR3 loop is CASSLDDGHRASLGEKLFF. The CDR3 coding sequence is TGCGCCAGCAGCTTGGACGACGGGCACAGGGCCAGCTTAGGGGAAAAACTGTTTTTT.

The gene calls are TRBV20-1 and TRBJ2-1; TRBD2 agrees at 11 bases. CDR3 length: 15 residues. Losses at the gene ends were 4 bases for V and 8 bases for J; bases not matched to a gene: 10. Germline V CDR1 and CDR2: DFQATT, SNEGSKA (reference sequence). The CDR3 spells CSATKLAGVGDEQFF. DNA for the CDR3: TGCAGTGCTACCAAACTAGCGGGGGTAGGTGATGAGCAGTTCTTC.